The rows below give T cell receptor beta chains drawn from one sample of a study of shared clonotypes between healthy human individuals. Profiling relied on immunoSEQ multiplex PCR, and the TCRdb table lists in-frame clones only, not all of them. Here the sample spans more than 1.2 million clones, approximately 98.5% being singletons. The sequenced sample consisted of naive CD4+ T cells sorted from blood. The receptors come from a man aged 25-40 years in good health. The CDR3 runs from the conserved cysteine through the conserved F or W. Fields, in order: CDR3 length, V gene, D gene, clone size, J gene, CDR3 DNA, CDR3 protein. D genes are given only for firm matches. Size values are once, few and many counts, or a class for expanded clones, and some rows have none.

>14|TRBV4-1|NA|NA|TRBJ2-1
TGCGCCAGCAGCCAAGATCCCCAAGAGGGAGAGCAGTTCTTC
CASSQDPQEGEQFF
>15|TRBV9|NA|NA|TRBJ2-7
TGTGCCAGCTCCGGCGGGCCAGCATACTCCTACGAGCAGTACTTC
CASSGGPAYSYEQYF
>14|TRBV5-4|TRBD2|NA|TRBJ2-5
TGTGCCAGCAGCCCAGCGGGAGGGCCGGAGACCCAGTACTTC
CASSPAGGPETQYF
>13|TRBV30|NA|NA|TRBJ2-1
TGTGCCTGGAGTGTACTAGCCCCAGGGGGGCAGTTCTTC
CAWSVLAPGGQFF
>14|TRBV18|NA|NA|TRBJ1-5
TGTGCCAGCTCACCAGGGACCCAAGGGCAGCCCCAGCATTTT
CASSPGTQGQPQHF
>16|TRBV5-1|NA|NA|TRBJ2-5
TGCGCCAGCAGCTTGTATCACTCCGTCGGGGAGGAGACCCAGTACTTC
CASSLYHSVGEETQYF
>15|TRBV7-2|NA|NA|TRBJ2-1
TGTGCCAGCAGCCTACTTAACGCCGGTTACAATGAGCAGTTCTTC
CASSLLNAGYNEQFF
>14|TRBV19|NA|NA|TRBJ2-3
TGTGCCAGTAGTATCATGCGGGATCCGTCTACGCAGTATTTT
CASSIMRDPSTQYF
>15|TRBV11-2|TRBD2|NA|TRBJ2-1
TGTGCCAGCAGCTCAAGACTAGCGGGAGATTATGAGCAGTTCTTC
CASSSRLAGDYEQFF
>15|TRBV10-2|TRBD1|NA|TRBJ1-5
TGCGCCACCGGGACAGGGGGCAGGATAAATCAGCCCCAGCATTTT
CATGTGGRINQPQHF
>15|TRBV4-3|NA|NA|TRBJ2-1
TGCGCCAGCAGCCAAGTATGGCTGACCTACAATGAGCAGTTCTTC
CASSQVWLTYNEQFF
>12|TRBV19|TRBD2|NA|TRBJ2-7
TGTGCCAGCAGCGGGAGAGCCTACGAGCAGTACTTC
CASSGRAYEQYF
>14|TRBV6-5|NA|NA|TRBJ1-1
TGTGCCAGCAGTTACACGGCAGTGAACACTGAAGCTTTCTTT
CASSYTAVNTEAFF
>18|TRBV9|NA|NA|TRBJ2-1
TGTGCCAGCAGCGTAGCTCCCCTCTTGCTCAGCTCCTACAATGAGCAGTTCTTC
CASSVAPLLLSSYNEQFF
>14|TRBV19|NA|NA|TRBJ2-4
TGTGCCAGTAGCAAAACTCTGGGCCCTAACATTCAGTACTTC
CASSKTLGPNIQYF
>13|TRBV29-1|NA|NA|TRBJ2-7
TGCAGCGTTGTAAGCAGACAGACCTACGAGCAGTACTTC
CSVVSRQTYEQYF
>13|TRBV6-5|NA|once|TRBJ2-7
TGTGCCAGCACCAGGACGGGCTCCTACGAGCAGTACTTC
CASTRTGSYEQYF
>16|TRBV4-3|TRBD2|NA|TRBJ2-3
TGCGCCAGCAGCCGACTAGCGGGAGGGATTCTGGATACGCAGTATTTT
CASSRLAGGILDTQYF
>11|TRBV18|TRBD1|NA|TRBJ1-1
TGTGCCAGCTCACTACAGGGGGCGGTTTTCTTT
CASSLQGAVFF
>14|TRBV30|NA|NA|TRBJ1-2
TGTGCCTGGAGTGTACGGGTCACCAACTATGGCTACACCTTC
CAWSVRVTNYGYTF
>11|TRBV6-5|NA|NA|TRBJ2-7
TGTGCCAGCAGTTTGGAGGGCGAGCAGTACTTC
CASSLEGEQYF
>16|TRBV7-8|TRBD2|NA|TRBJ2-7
TGTGCCAGCAGCTACGGGACTAGCGGGAGGGCCTACGAGCAGTACTTC
CASSYGTSGRAYEQYF
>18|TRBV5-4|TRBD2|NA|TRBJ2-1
TGTGCCAGCAGCTCCGGGACTAGCGGGAGTTTGGGCTACAATGAGCAGTTCTTC
CASSSGTSGSLGYNEQFF
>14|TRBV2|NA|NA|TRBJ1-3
TGTGCCAGCAGCGCGGAGGGTATGGGAAACACCATATATTTT
CASSAEGMGNTIYF
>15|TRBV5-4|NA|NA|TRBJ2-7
TGTGCCAGCAGCTTGGAGGCCACTGCATTGTACGAGCAGTACTTC
CASSLEATALYEQYF
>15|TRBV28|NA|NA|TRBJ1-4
TGTGCCAGCAGCCGACCGGGACATATAAATGAAAAACTGTTTTTT
CASSRPGHINEKLFF
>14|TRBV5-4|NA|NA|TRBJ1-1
TGTGCCAGCAGCTTAGTGACACCGAACACTGAAGCTTTCTTT
CASSLVTPNTEAFF
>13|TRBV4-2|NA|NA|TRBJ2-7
TGTGCCAGCAGCCAGGCAGGTCTTTACGAGCAGTACTTC
CASSQAGLYEQYF
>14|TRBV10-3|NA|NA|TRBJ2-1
TGTGCCATCACGGCGGAAAGCTCCTACAATGAGCAGTTCTTC
CAITAESSYNEQFF
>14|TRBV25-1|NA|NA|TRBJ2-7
TGTGCCAGCAGTCCCTCTGGGGCTTACTACGAGCAGTACTTC
CASSPSGAYYEQYF
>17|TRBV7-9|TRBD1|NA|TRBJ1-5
TGTGCCAGCAGCTTAGACACAGGGGGATGGGGCAATCAGCCCCAGCATTTT
CASSLDTGGWGNQPQHF
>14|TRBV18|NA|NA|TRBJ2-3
TGTGCCAGCTCACCAGAGCAGCTACAGGTTTTATCGTATTTT
CASSPEQLQVLSYF
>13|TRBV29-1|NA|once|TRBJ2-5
TGCAGCGTTGCGGGGATAAATCAAGAGACCCAGTACTTC
CSVAGINQETQYF
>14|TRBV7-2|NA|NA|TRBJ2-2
TGTGCCAGCAGCCCGGAATGGGGGACCGGGGAGCTGTTTTTT
CASSPEWGTGELFF
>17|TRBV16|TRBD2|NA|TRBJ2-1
TGTGCCAGCAGCCACAGCGGGAGGGCGAGCTCCTACAATGAGCAGTTCTTC
CASSHSGRASSYNEQFF